The 10 T cell receptor beta chains given below trace back to one sample, sequenced in a study of T cells after yellow fever vaccination. TCRdb passed the 5' RACE reads through MiXCR, listing each CDR3 protein once. The sample carries some 560,000 distinct CDR3 sequences, about a sixth recorded once. The source material was PBMCs, sampled 4 to 5 days after the first yellow fever vaccination. These TCRs come from a man aged 18 to 30 who received the YFV17D yellow fever vaccine.

This clonotype was seen more than once but under ten times. The chain recombines TRBV10-3 with TRBJ2-2; the D is unclear. This CDR3 region has 14 residues. The V gene lost 0 bases and the J gene lost 2 bases, with 4 bases spanning the gap. The germline V gene encodes CDR1 ENHRY and CDR2 SYGVKD. The CDR3 is CAISESRNTGELFF. DNA of the CDR3: TGTGCCATCAGTGAGTCTAGAAACACCGGGGAGCTGTTTTTT.

The sample holds a few counts of this clonotype. The V call is TRBV7-9, the J call TRBJ2-3; a weak D match, TRBD1 (6 bases). The germline V and J ends were trimmed by 2 bases and 2 bases, with 17 bases remaining between them. This CDR3 spans 17 amino acids. Per germline, CDR1 SEHNR and CDR2 FQNEAQ (reference sequence). Here the CDR3 DNA reads TGTGCCAGCAGCTTATCTCTGGGCCACAGGGCCACAGATACGCAGTATTTT. This gives the protein CASSLSLGHRATDTQYF. The variable domain in full, with the rest retrieved from reference TRBV7-9 and TRBJ2-3, is DTGVSQNPRHKITKRGQNVTFRCDPISEHNRLYWYRQTLGQGPEFLTYFQNEAQLEKSRLLSDRFSAERPKGSFSTLEIQRTEQGDSAMYLCASSLSLGHRATDTQYFGPGTRLTVL.

This clonotype has a handful of counts. The rearrangement links TRBV27 to TRBJ2-3; 11 positions agree with TRBD2. The CDR3 consists of 16 residues. Unmatched junction bases numbered 6, after V lost 5 bases and J lost 2 bases. The germline V gene has CDR1 MNHEY and CDR2 SMNVEV (reference sequence). CDR3 protein: CASSPRLAGYTDTQYF. CDR3 nucleotides: TGTGCCAGCAGTCCCCGACTAGCGGGGTACACAGATACGCAGTATTTT.

The genes are TRBV7-2 and TRBJ1-2; D is possibly TRBD1 (6 bases). The CDR3 loop spans 14 amino acids. Germline V gene lookup returns CDR1 SGHTA and CDR2 FQGNSA. The V gene lost 10 bases and the J gene lost 4 bases, with 19 bases spanning the gap. The CDR3 nucleotides are TGTGCCACCTCGACAGGTACCCTCCTCTATGGCTACACCTTC. It specifies CATSTGTLLYGYTF.

The chain is built from TRBV12-3 or TRBV12-4 and TRBJ2-3; TRBD2 matches at 9 bases. The length of the CDR3 is 14 residues. V lost 7 bases to trimming and J lost 5 bases; unmatched junction nucleotides: 7. CDR3 amino acids: CASTLGLAEDTQYF. The DNA of the CDR3 is TGTGCCAGCACCCTGGGACTAGCAGAAGATACGCAGTATTTT.

The chain carries TRBV5-8 and TRBJ1-5; D not certain. Trimming removed 0 bases at V and 6 bases at J, with 16 bases between. CDR1 SGHTS and CDR2 YDEGEE come from the germline V gene. The CDR3 is 16 residues long. The CDR3 sequence is CASSLAVTTGGQPQHF. CDR3 DNA sequence: TGTGCCAGCAGCTTGGCGGTGACAACCGGAGGTCAGCCCCAGCATTTT.

Only a few counts were recorded for this clonotype. V and J are TRBV7-2 and TRBJ1-6; 7 bases line up with TRBD1. J lost 7 bases, V lost 5 bases, and 8 bases had no gene match. Germline loops: CDR1 SGHTA, CDR2 FQGNSA. The CDR3 has 15 residues. The CDR3 reads CASSPTGAQNSPLHF. The DNA for the CDR3 is TGTGCCAGCAGCCCAACAGGGGCCCAAAATTCACCCCTCCACTTT.

The chain carries TRBV6-6 and TRBJ1-1; D gene uncertain. The germline V gene encodes CDR1 MNHNY and CDR2 SVGAGI (reference sequence). Deletions cut 6 bases from V and 4 bases from J, with 9 bases between. CDR3 length: 12 residues. The CDR3 sequence is CASRSVSTEAFF. In DNA, the CDR3 is TGTGCCAGCAGGTCGGTGAGCACTGAAGCTTTCTTT.

There are a few counts of this clonotype. V usage is TRBV5-1 and J usage is TRBJ2-7; 11 bases match TRBD2. Germline V lookup: CDR1 SGHRS, CDR2 YFSETQ. The CDR3 loop spans 16 amino acids. After removal of 1 base from V and 2 bases from J, the junction contained 5 bases not matched to a gene. The DNA for the CDR3 is TGCGCCAGCAGCTTGCCCACTAGCGGGGGAACCTACGAGCAGTACTTC. Translation: CASSLPTSGGTYEQYF.

This chain connects TRBV29-1 to TRBJ2-1, with 11 bases that match TRBD2. This CDR3 is built from 15 residues. Unmatched junction bases numbered 0, after V lost 1 base and J lost 1 base. The V gene's germline CDR1 is SQVTM and CDR2 ANQGSEA. The CDR3 DNA follows: TGCAGCGTTGAAGTAGCGGGGGGGTCCTACAATGAGCAGTTCTTC. It translates to CSVEVAGGSYNEQFF.